The T cell receptor (beta chain) under discussion was sequenced for a study of technical replicates of blood from several donors. Here immunoSEQ multiplex PCR was the method, and the copy in TCRdb shows in-frame clones only, minus some. The data contain around 100,000 clones, roughly 96% of them singletons. The table lists this clone with a few counts. The CDR3 contains 11 residues. The germline V and J ends were trimmed by 4 bases and 8 bases, with 8 bases remaining between them. CDR1 and CDR2 (germline): SEHNR, FQNEAQ (reference sequence). The V call is TRBV7-9, the J call TRBJ1-1; tentatively, D is TRBD1 (5 bases). Material for sequencing was T cells isolated from PBMCs. The receptor comes from a human donor in good health. The CDR3 DNA follows: TGTGCCAGCAGCTGGGGCGGAGAAGCTTTCTTT. This gives the protein CASSWGGEAFF.